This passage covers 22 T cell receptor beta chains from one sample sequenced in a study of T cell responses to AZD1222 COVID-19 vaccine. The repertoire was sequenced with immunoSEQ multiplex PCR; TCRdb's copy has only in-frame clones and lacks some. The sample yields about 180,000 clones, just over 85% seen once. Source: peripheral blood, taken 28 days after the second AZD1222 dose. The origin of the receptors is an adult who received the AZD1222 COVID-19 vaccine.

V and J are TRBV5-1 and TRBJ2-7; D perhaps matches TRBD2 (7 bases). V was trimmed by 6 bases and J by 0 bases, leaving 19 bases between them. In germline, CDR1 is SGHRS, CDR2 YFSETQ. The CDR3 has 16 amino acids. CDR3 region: CASTLGGPPDSYEQYF. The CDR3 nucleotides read TGCGCCAGCACCCTGGGGGGGCCTCCGGACTCCTACGAGCAGTACTTC.

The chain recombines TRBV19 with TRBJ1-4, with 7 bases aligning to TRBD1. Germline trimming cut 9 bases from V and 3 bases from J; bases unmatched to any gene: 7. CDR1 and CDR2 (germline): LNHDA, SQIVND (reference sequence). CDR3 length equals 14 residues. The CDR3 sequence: CASLQGRANEKLFF. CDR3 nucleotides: TGTGCCAGCTTACAGGGGCGAGCTAATGAAAAACTGTTTTTT.

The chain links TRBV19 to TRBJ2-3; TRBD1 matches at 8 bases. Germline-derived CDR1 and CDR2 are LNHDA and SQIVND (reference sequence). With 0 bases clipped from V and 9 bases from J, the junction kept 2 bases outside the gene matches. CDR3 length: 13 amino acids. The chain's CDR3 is CASSIERQGTQYF. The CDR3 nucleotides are TGTGCCAGTAGTATAGAGAGACAGGGGACGCAGTATTTT.

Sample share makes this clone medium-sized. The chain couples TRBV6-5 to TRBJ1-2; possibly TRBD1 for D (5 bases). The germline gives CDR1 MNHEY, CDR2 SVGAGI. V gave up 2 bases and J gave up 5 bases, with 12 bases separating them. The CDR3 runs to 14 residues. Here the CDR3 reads CASSYRGIGYGYTF. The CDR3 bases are TGTGCCAGCAGTTACCGGGGGATCGGATATGGCTACACCTTC.

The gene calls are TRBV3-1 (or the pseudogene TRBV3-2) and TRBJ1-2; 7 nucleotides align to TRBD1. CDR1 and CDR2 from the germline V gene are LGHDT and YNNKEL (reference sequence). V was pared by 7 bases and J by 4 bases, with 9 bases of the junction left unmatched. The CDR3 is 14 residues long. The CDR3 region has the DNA TGTGCCAGCACAGGGGGTAGGGGGGCCTATGGCTACACCTTC. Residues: CASTGGRGAYGYTF.

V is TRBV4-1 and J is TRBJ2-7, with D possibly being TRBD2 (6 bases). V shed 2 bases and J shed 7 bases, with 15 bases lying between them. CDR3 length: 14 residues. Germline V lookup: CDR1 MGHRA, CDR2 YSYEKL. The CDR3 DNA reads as TGCGCCAGCAGCCAACTTAGCAGGGAGGTTGAGCAGTACTTC. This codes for CASSQLSREVEQYF.

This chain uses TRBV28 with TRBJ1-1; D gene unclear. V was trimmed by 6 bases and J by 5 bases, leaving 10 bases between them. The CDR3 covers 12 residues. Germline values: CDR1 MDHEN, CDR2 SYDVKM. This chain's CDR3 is CASRYGRTEAFF. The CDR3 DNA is TGTGCCAGCAGATACGGGAGGACTGAAGCTTTCTTT.

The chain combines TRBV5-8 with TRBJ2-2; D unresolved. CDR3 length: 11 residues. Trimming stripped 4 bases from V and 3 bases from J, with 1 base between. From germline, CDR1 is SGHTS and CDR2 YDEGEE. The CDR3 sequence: CASSHTGELFF. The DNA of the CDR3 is TGTGCCAGCAGCCACACCGGGGAGCTGTTTTTT.

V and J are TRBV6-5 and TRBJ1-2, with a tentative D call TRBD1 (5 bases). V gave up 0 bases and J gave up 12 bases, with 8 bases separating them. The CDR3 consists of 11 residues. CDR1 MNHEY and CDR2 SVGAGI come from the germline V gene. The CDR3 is CASSYSGVDTF. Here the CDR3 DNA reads TGTGCCAGCAGTTACTCGGGGGTGGACACCTTC.

The CDR3 spells CASSPLAGGRTDTQYF. In nucleotides, the CDR3 is TGTGCCAGCAGCCCTCTAGCGGGGGGACGCACAGATACGCAGTATTTT. The gene calls are TRBV9 and TRBJ2-3; 11 nucleotides align to TRBD2. The CDR3 is made up of 16 amino acids. V dropped 4 bases and J dropped 1; count of bases not matched to a gene: 5. CDR1 SGDLS and CDR2 YYNGEE come from the germline V gene.

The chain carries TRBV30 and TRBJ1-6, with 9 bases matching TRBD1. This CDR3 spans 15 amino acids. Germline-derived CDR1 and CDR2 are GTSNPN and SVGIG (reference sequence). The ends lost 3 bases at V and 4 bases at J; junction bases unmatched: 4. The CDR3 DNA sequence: TGTGCCTGGAGGACAGGGGGTTGGTATAATTCACCCCTCCACTTT. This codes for CAWRTGGWYNSPLHF.

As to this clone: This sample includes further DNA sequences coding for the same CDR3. As DNA, the CDR3 is TGTGCCAGCAGTTTAAAGGGGGGCAACACTGAAGCTTTCTTT. Translation: CASSLKGGNTEAFF. The chain has TRBV6-2 or TRBV6-3 and TRBJ1-1; a possible D gene is TRBD1 (6 bases). CDR3 size: 14 residues. Trimming took off 4 bases at V and 2 bases at J, with 11 bases between the two ends. CDR1 and CDR2 from the germline V gene are MNHEY and SVGEGT.

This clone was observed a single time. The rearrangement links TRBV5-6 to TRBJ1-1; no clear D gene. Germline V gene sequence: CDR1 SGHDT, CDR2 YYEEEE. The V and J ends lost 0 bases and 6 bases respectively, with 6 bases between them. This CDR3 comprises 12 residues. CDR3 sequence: CASSLGTSEAFF. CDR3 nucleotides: TGTGCCAGCAGCTTGGGGACCTCTGAAGCTTTCTTT.

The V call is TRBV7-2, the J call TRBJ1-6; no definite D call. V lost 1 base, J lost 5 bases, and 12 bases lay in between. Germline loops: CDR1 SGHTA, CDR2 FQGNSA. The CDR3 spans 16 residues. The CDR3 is CASSLVPGLNNSPLHF. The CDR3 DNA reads TGTGCCAGCAGCTTAGTCCCCGGATTGAATAATTCACCCCTCCACTTT.

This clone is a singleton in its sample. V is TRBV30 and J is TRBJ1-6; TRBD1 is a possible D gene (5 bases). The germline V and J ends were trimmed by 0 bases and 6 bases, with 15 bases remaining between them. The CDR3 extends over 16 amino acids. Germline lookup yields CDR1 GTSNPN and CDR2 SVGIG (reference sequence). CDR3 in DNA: TGTGCCTGGAGTGTACCCCACAGCGGGACTAATTCACCCCTCCACTTT. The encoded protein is CAWSVPHSGTNSPLHF.

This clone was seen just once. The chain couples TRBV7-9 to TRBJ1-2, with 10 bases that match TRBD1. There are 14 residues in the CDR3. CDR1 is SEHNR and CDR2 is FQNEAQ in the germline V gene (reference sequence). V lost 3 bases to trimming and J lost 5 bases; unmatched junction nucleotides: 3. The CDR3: CASSFGTGVYGYTF. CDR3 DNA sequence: TGTGCCAGCAGCTTCGGGACAGGGGTTTATGGCTACACCTTC.

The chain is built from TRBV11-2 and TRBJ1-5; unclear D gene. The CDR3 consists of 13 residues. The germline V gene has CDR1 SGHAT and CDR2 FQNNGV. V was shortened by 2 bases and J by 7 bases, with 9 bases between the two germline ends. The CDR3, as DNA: TGTGCCAGCAGCTTAAGCCGGGAACAGCCCCAGCATTTT. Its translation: CASSLSREQPQHF.

The CDR3 DNA follows: TGCGCCAGCAGCCCGGACACAACTAGCACAGATACGCAGTATTTT. Amino acids: CASSPDTTSTDTQYF. The chain is built from TRBV5-1 and TRBJ2-3; maybe TRBD1 (5 bases). The V end was cut by 4 bases, the J end by 0 bases, with 12 bases between. Germline V CDR1 and CDR2: SGHRS, YFSETQ. This CDR3 region has 15 residues.

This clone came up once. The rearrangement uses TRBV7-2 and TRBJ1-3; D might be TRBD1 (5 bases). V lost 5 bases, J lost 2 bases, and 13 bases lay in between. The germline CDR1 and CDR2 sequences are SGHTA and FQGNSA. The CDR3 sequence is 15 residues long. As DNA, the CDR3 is TGTGCCAGCAGCCTCAGAATAGGGGCTGGAAACACCATATATTTT. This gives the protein CASSLRIGAGNTIYF.

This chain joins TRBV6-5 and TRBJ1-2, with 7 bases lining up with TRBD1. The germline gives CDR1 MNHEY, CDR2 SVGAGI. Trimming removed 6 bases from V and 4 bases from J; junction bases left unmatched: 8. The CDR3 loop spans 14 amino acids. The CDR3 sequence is CASRGTVTFYGYTF. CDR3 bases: TGTGCCAGCAGAGGGACAGTCACTTTCTATGGCTACACCTTC.

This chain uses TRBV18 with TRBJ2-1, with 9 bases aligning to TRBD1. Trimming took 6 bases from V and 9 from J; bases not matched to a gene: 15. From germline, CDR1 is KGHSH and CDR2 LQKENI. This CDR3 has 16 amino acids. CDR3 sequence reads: CASSPRLGQGQAEQFF. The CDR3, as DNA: TGTGCCAGCTCCCCAAGGCTGGGACAGGGACAGGCTGAGCAGTTCTTC. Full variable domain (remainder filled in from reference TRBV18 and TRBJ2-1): NAGVMQNPRHLVRRRGQEARLRCSPMKGHSHVYWYRQLPEEGLKFMVYLQKENIIDESGMPKERFSAEFPKEGPSILRIQQVVRGDSAAYFCASSPRLGQGQAEQFFGPGTRLTVL.

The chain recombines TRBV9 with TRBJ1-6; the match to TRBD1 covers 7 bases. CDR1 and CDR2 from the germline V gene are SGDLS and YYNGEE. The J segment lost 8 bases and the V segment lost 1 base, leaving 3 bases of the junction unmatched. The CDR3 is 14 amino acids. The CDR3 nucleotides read TGTGCCAGCAGCGTACGACAGGGCGATTCACCCCTCCACTTT. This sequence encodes CASSVRQGDSPLHF.